This TCR beta chain was sequenced during a study of cytomegalovirus exposure and HLA in healthy donors. Profiling relied on immunoSEQ multiplex PCR, and the TCRdb table lists in-frame clones only, not all of them. This sample yields some 320,000 clones, of which about nine tenths are seen a single time; 1.2% belongs to the top ten. The CDR3 runs 14 residues. V was trimmed by 4 bases and J by 2 bases, leaving 8 bases between them. CDR1 and CDR2 (germline): MNHEY, SMNVEV (reference sequence). This sequence originates from a woman aged 30 to 39 in good health and CMV-seropositive. The chain combines TRBV27 with TRBJ2-2; possibly TRBD1 or TRBD2 for D (5 bases each). Sequencing was performed on PBMCs. CDR3 sequence reads: CASSWGYNTGELFF. The CDR3 DNA reads TGTGCCAGCAGTTGGGGGTACAACACCGGGGAGCTGTTTTTT.